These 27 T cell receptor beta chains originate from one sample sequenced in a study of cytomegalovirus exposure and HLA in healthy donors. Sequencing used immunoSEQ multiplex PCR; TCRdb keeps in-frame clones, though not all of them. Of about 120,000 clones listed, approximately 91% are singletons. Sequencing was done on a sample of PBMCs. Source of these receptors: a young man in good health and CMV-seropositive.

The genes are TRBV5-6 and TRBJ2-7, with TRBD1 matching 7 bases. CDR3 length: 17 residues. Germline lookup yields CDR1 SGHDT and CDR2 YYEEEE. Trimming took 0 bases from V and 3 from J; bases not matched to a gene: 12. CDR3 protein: CASSLGHRGFALYEQYF. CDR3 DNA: TGTGCCAGCAGCTTGGGGCACAGGGGTTTCGCCCTCTACGAGCAGTACTTC.

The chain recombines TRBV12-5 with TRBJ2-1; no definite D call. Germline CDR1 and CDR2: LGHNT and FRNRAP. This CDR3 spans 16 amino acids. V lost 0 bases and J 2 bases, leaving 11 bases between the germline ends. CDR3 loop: CASGLVVLSTYNEQFF. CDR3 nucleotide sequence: TGTGCTAGTGGTTTGGTAGTTCTATCCACCTACAATGAGCAGTTCTTC.

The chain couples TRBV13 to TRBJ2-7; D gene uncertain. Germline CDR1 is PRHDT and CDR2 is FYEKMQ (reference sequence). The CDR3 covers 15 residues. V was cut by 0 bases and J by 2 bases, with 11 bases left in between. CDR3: CASSLGLGTPYEQYF. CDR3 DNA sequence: TGTGCCAGCAGCTTAGGCCTAGGTACCCCCTACGAGCAGTACTTC.

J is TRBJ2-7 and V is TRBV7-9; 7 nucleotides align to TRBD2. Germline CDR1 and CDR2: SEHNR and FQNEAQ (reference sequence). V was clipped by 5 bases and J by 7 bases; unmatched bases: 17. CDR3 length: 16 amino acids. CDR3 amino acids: CASSPYLGTIGGEQYF. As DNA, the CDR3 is TGTGCCAGCAGCCCATATCTGGGGACTATTGGTGGGGAGCAGTACTTC. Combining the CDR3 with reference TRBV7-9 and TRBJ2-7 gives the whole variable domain DTGVSQNPRHKITKRGQNVTFRCDPISEHNRLYWYRQTLGQGPEFLTYFQNEAQLEKSRLLSDRFSAERPKGSFSTLEIQRTEQGDSAMYLCASSPYLGTIGGEQYFGPGTRLTVT.

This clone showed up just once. CDR3 DNA: TGTGCCAGCAGCTTGCCGGGACAGGGGATCACCGGGGAGCTGTTTTTT. This encodes CASSLPGQGITGELFF. The V gene is TRBV5-4, the J gene TRBJ2-2, with 10 positions matching TRBD1. From germline, CDR1 is SGHNT and CDR2 YYREEE (reference sequence). With V trimmed by 1 base and J by 4 bases, 4 bases remained unmatched. The CDR3 runs to 16 residues.

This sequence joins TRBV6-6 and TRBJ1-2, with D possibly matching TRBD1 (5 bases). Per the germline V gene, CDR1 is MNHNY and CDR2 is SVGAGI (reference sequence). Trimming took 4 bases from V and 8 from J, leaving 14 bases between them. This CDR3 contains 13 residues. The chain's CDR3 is CASSWRGEEGYTF. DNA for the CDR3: TGTGCCAGCAGTTGGCGGGGGGAGGAAGGCTACACCTTC.

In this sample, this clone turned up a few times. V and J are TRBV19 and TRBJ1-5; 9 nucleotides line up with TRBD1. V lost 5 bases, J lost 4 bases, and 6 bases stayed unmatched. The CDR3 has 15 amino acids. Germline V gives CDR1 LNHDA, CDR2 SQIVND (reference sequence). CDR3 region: CASSPMTGGNQPQHF. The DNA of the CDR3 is TGTGCCAGTAGTCCGATGACAGGGGGTAATCAGCCCCAGCATTTT.

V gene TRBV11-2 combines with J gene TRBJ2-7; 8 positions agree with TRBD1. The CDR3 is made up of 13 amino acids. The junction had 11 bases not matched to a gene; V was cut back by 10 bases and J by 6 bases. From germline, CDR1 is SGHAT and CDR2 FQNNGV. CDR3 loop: CATRIRQGSEQYF. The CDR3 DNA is TGTGCCACACGAATACGACAGGGGAGCGAGCAGTACTTC.

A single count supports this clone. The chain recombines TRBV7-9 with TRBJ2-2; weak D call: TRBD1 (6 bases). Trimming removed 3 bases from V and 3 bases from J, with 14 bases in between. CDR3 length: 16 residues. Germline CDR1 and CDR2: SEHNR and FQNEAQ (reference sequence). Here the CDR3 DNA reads TGTGCCAGCAGCTTTCCGACAGGCCTCGACACCGGGGAGCTGTTTTTT. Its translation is CASSFPTGLDTGELFF.

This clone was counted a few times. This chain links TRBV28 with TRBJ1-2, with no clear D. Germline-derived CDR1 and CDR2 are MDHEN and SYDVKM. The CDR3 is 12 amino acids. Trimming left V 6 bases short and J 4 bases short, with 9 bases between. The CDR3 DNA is TGTGCCAGCAGCCCCCTCCTCTATGGCTACACCTTC. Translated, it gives CASSPLLYGYTF.

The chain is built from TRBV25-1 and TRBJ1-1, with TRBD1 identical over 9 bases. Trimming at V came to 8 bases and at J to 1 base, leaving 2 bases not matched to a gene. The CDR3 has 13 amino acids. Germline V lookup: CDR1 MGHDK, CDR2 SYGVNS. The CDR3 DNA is TGTGCCAGCGGGACAGGGAGGAACACTGAAGCTTTCTTT. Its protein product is CASGTGRNTEAFF.

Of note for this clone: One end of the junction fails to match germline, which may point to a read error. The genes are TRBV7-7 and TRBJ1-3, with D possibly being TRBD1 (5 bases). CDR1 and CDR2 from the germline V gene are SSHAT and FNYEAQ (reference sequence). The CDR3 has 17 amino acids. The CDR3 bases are TGTGCTAGCAGCCCGGACCGGGGGGGATCTTCAGGAAACACCATATATTTT. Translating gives CASSPDRGGSSGNTIYF.

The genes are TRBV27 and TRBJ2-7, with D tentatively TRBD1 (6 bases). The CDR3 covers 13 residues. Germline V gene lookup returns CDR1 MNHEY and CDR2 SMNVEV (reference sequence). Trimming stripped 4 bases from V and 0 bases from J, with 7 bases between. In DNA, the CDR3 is TGTGCCAGCAGTTCAGGGGTCTCCTACGAGCAGTACTTC. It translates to CASSSGVSYEQYF.

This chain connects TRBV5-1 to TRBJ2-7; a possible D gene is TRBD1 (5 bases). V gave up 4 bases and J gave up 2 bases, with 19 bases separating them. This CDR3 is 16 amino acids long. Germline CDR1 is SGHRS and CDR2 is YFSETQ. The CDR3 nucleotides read TGCGCCAGCAGCCTAGTTAGGGCCACAGGAACCTACGAGCAGTACTTC. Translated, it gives CASSLVRATGTYEQYF.

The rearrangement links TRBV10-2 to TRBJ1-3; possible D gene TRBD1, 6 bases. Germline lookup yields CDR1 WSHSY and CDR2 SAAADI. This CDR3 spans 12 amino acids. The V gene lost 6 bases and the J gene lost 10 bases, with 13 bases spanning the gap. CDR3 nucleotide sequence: TGCGCCAGCAGCGAGGGGGGGGATACCATATATTTT. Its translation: CASSEGGDTIYF.

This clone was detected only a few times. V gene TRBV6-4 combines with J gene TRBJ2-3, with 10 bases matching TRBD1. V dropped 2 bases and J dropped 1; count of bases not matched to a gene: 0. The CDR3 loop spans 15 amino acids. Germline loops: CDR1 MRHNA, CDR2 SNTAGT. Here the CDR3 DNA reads TGTGCCAGCAGTGACGGGACAGGGGGCACAGATACGCAGTATTTT. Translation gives CASSDGTGGTDTQYF.

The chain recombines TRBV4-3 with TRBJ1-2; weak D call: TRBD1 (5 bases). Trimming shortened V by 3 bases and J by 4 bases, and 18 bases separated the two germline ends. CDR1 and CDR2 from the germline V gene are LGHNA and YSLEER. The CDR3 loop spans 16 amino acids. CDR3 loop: CASSQQGNRLPYGYTF. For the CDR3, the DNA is TGCGCCAGCAGCCAGCAAGGCAACAGGCTACCCTATGGCTACACCTTC.

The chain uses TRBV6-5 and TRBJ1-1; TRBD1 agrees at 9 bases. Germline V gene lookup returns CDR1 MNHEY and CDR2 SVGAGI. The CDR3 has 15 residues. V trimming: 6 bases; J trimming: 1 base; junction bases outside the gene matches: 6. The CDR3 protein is CASRFQTGGNTEAFF. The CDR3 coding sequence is TGTGCCAGCAGATTCCAGACAGGGGGGAACACTGAAGCTTTCTTT.

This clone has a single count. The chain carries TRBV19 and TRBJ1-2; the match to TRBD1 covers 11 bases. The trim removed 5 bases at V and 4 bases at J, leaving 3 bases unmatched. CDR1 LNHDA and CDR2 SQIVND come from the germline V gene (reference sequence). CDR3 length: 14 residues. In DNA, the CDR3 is TGTGCCAGTAGTCACGGGACAGGGGGCTATGGCTACACCTTC. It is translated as CASSHGTGGYGYTF.

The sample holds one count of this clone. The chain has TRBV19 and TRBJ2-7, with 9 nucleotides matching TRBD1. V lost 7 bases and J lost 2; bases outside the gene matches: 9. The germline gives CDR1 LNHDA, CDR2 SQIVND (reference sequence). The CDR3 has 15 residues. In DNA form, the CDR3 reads TGTGCCAGTAAAAGAACGGGACAGGGACCCTACGAGCAGTACTTC. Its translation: CASKRTGQGPYEQYF. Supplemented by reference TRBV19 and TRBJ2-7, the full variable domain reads DGGITQSPKYLFRKEGQNVTLSCEQNLNHDAMYWYRQDPGQGLRLIYYSQIVNDFQKGDIAEGYSVSREKKESFPLTVTSAQKNPTAFYLCASKRTGQGPYEQYFGPGTRLTVT.

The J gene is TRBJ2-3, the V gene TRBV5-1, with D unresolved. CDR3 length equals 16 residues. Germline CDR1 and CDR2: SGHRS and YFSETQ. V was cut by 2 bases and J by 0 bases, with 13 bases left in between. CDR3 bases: TGCGCCAGCAGCTTCCCGGTAGATCCTAGCACAGATACGCAGTATTTT. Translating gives CASSFPVDPSTDTQYF.

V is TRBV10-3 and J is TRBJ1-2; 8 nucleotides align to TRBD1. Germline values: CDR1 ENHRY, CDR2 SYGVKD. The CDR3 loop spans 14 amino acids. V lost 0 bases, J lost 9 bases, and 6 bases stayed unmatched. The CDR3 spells CAISESGQGVSYTF. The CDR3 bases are TGTGCCATCAGTGAGTCCGGACAGGGTGTGAGCTACACCTTC.

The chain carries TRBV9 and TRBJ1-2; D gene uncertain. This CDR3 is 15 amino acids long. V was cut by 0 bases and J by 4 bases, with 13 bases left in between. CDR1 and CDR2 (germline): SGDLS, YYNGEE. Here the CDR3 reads CASSVEAGTIYGYTF. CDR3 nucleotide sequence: TGTGCCAGCAGCGTAGAGGCGGGAACGATCTATGGCTACACCTTC. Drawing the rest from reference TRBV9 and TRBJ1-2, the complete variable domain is DSGVTQTPKHLITATGQRVTLRCSPRSGDLSVYWYQQSLDQGLQFLIQYYNGEERAKGNILERFSAQQFPDLHSELNLSSLELGDSALYFCASSVEAGTIYGYTFGSGTRLTVV.

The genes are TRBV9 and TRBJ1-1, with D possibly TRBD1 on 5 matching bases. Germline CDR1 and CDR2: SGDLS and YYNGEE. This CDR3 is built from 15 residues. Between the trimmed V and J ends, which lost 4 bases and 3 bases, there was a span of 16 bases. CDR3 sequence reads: CASSSSGQGYTEAFF. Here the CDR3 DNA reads TGTGCCAGCAGCTCCTCAGGGCAAGGGTACACTGAAGCTTTCTTT.

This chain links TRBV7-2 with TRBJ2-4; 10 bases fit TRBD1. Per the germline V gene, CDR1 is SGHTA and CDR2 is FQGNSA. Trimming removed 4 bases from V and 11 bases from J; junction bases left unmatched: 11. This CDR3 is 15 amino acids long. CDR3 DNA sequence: TGTGCCAGCAGCTCCGGGACAGGGGTAAAACTCGTTCAGTACTTC. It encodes CASSSGTGVKLVQYF.

CDR3 protein: CSVERVSSYEQYF. The CDR3 coding sequence is TGCAGCGTTGAGAGGGTTAGCTCCTACGAGCAGTACTTC. The gene calls are TRBV29-1 and TRBJ2-7; D might be TRBD2 (5 bases). From germline, CDR1 is SQVTM and CDR2 ANQGSEA. V lost 3 bases and J 0 bases, leaving 9 bases between the germline ends. The CDR3 length is 13 residues.

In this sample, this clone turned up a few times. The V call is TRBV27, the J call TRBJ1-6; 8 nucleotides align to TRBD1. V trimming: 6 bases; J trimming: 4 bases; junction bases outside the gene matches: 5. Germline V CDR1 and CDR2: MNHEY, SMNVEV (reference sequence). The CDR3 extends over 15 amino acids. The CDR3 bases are TGTGCCAGCAGATACGGGGACAGGTATAATTCACCCCTCCACTTT. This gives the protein CASRYGDRYNSPLHF.